This T cell receptor beta chain originates from a study of technical replicates of blood from several donors. Method: immunoSEQ multiplex PCR; TCRdb's copy keeps in-frame clones and lacks some. Among about 83,000 clones listed, roughly nine tenths were seen once. The TCR sequence derives from a human donor in good health. The sample taken for sequencing was T cells isolated from PBMCs.

CDR3 protein: CASRRVGETQYF. Written as DNA, the CDR3 is TGTGCCAGCAGACGAGTGGGCGAGACCCAGTACTTC. This chain uses TRBV18 with TRBJ2-5; no reliable D call. This CDR3 contains 12 residues. Between the trimmed V and J ends, which lost 8 bases and 5 bases, there was a span of 12 bases. CDR1 is KGHSH and CDR2 is LQKENI in the germline V gene.